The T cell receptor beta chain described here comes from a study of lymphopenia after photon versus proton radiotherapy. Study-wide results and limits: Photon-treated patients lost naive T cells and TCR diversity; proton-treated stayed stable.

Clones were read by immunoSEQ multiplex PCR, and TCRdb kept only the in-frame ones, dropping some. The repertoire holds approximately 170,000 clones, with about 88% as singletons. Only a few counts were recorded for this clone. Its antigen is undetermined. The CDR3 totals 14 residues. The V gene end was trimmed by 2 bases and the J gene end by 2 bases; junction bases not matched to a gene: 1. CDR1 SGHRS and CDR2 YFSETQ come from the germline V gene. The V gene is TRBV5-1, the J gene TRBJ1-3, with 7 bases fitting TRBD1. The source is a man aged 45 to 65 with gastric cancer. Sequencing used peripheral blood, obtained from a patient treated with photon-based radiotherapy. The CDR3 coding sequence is TGCGCCAGCAGCTTCGACAGGGCTGGAAACACCATATATTTT. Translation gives CASSFDRAGNTIYF.